Each of the 17 T cell receptor beta chains below was sequenced from the same sample in a study of shared clonotypes between healthy human individuals. Sequenced by immunoSEQ multiplex PCR; TCRdb stores in-frame clones only, minus some. The sample consists of some 530,000 clones, 70% to 80% of them appearing once. Material for sequencing was PBMCs. Receptors were obtained from a woman aged 35 to 49 in good health. Some clones in this sample may be carry-over from other donors' samples.

This CDR3 is CASSPLGSYGYTF. For the CDR3, the DNA is TGTGCCAGCAGCCCGCTTGGATCCTATGGCTACACCTTC. The chain links TRBV6-1 to TRBJ1-2; D is ambiguous. V lost 6 bases, J lost 4 bases, and 12 bases lay in between. The germline CDR1 and CDR2 sequences are MNHNS and SASEGT. This CDR3 is built from 13 residues.

This rearrangement joins TRBV6-5 to TRBJ2-3; 7 bases map to TRBD1. Germline V CDR1 and CDR2: MNHEY, SVGAGI. The CDR3 has 15 amino acids. With 6 bases clipped from V and 3 bases from J, the junction kept 9 bases outside the gene matches. The CDR3 here is CASSKRDRRTDTQYF. The DNA of the CDR3 is TGTGCCAGCAGCAAACGGGACAGAAGAACAGATACGCAGTATTTT.

The V call is TRBV29-1, the J call TRBJ2-1; 7 bases line up with TRBD2. Looked up from germline, CDR1 is SQVTM and CDR2 is ANQGSEA. This CDR3 contains 14 residues. With 1 base clipped from V and 4 bases from J, the junction kept 4 bases outside the gene matches. This chain's CDR3 is CSVEGEGYYNEQFF. The CDR3 coding sequence is TGCAGCGTTGAAGGGGAGGGGTATTACAATGAGCAGTTCTTC.

J is TRBJ2-5 and V is TRBV30; 12 bases are a match to TRBD2. The J call may be in error: the DNA end matches TRBJ2-7 better. The CDR3 runs 17 residues. Germline V CDR1 and CDR2: GTSNPN, SVGIG (reference sequence). CDR3 amino acids: CAWSGLAGELVSYEQYF. DNA of the CDR3: TGTGCCTGGAGTGGACTAGCGGGAGAGTTGGTGTCCTACGAGCAGTACTTC.

The rearrangement joins TRBV4-3 to TRBJ1-3, with 7 positions matching TRBD1. J lost 4 bases, V lost 2 bases, and 2 bases had no gene match. Germline V gives CDR1 LGHNA, CDR2 YSLEER. The CDR3 consists of 14 residues. In DNA form, the CDR3 reads TGCGCCAGCAGCCAACTGGACAGGGGAAACACCATATATTTT. This encodes CASSQLDRGNTIYF.

This clone was seen only a few times. This chain connects TRBV7-9 to TRBJ2-5; D is uncertain. The CDR3 covers 12 residues. Between the trimmed V and J ends, which lost 5 bases and 0 bases, there was a span of 4 bases. Germline V gene data show CDR1 as SEHNR and CDR2 as FQNEAQ (reference sequence). The CDR3 DNA reads as TGTGCCAGCAGCCGGTACCAAGAGACCCAGTACTTC. This gives the protein CASSRYQETQYF.

This CDR3 reads CASSVRPAKEQYF. In nucleotides, the CDR3 is TGTGCCAGCAGCGTACGCCCTGCAAAAGAGCAGTACTTC. The V call is TRBV9, the J call TRBJ2-7, with D hard to call. This CDR3 has 13 residues. Trimming pared 1 base from V and 7 bases from J, leaving 12 bases between. Germline V gives CDR1 SGDLS, CDR2 YYNGEE.

This sequence joins TRBV11-3 and TRBJ2-3, with D tentatively TRBD2 (6 bases). Germline CDR1 is SGHNT and CDR2 is YENEEA. The V gene lost 5 bases and the J gene lost 4 bases, with 13 bases spanning the gap. The CDR3 runs 14 residues. The CDR3 sequence is CASSPVAGSDTQYF. The CDR3 bases are TGTGCCAGCAGCCCCGTTGCGGGGTCAGATACGCAGTATTTT.

The chain links TRBV5-5 to TRBJ2-7; no definite D call. Germline-derived CDR1 and CDR2 are SGHKS and YYEKEE (reference sequence). V lost 4 bases and J lost 1, with 15 bases in between. This CDR3 region has 15 residues. CDR3: CASSQEGDVSYEQYF. CDR3 nucleotides: TGTGCCAGCAGCCAAGAAGGAGATGTATCCTACGAGCAGTACTTC.

This chain joins TRBV5-4 and TRBJ2-1, with a possible D match to TRBD2 (6 bases). Trimming removed 7 bases from V and 3 bases from J, with 20 bases in between. This CDR3 comprises 16 residues. The germline CDR1 and CDR2 sequences are SGHNT and YYREEE (reference sequence). CDR3 region: CASAPAGGVRYNEQFF. CDR3 bases: TGTGCCAGCGCCCCGGCCGGAGGGGTACGCTACAATGAGCAGTTCTTC.

The V call is TRBV5-1, the J call TRBJ2-1; no reliable D call. The germline V gene encodes CDR1 SGHRS and CDR2 YFSETQ. The CDR3 runs 15 residues. V lost 4 bases and J 0 bases, leaving 11 bases between the germline ends. In nucleotides, the CDR3 is TGCGCCAGCAGCCCTCGGACCGTCTCCTACAATGAGCAGTTCTTC. Translation gives CASSPRTVSYNEQFF.

CDR3 amino acids: CASSPGGVNLDYTF. CDR3 sequence (DNA): TGTGCCAGCAGTCCTGGGGGTGTAAATTTGGACTACACCTTC. V is TRBV2 and J is TRBJ1-2; TRBD1 might be the D (5 bases). The CDR3 is 14 residues long. Germline assignment: CDR1 SNHLY and CDR2 FYNNEI. Trimming shortened V by 5 bases and J by 10 bases, and 20 bases separated the two germline ends.

The chain is built from TRBV18 and TRBJ2-5; D remains ambiguous. Germline V gene sequence: CDR1 KGHSH, CDR2 LQKENI. The CDR3 covers 14 residues. V lost 3 bases and J lost 4, with 12 bases in between. The CDR3: CASSPLSGRETQYF. Written as DNA, the CDR3 is TGTGCCAGCTCACCCCTCTCGGGCAGAGAGACCCAGTACTTC. Based on the CDR3 plus reference TRBV18 and TRBJ2-5, the full variable domain is NAGVMQNPRHLVRRRGQEARLRCSPMKGHSHVYWYRQLPEEGLKFMVYLQKENIIDESGMPKERFSAEFPKEGPSILRIQQVVRGDSAAYFCASSPLSGRETQYFGPGTRLLVL.

This clone was picked up one time. The chain carries TRBV7-8 and TRBJ1-3, with D perhaps TRBD1 (5 bases). The V end was cut by 5 bases, the J end by 0 bases, with 8 bases between. The germline V gene encodes CDR1 SGHVS and CDR2 FQNEAQ. The CDR3 length is 14 residues. CDR3 nucleotide sequence: TGTGCCAGCAGCCCGGGGCCCTCTGGAAACACCATATATTTT. It yields the protein CASSPGPSGNTIYF.

This chain links TRBV10-3 with TRBJ2-5; 9 bases align to TRBD2. Looked up from germline, CDR1 is ENHRY and CDR2 is SYGVKD. This CDR3 spans 17 amino acids. With V trimmed by 3 bases and J by 5 bases, 13 bases remained unmatched. The CDR3 loop reads CAISDLASGTPAETQYF. CDR3 sequence (DNA): TGTGCCATCAGTGATTTGGCTAGCGGGACTCCGGCGGAGACCCAGTACTTC.

This clone was counted a few times. The chain uses TRBV28 and TRBJ2-7, with TRBD1 matching 8 bases. Germline CDR1 MDHEN, CDR2 SYDVKM. V was pared by 5 bases and J by 0 bases, with 3 bases of the junction left unmatched. The CDR3 length is 14 residues. Written as DNA, the CDR3 is TGTGCCAGCAGTACGACAGGGGACTCCTACGAGCAGTACTTC. Protein sequence: CASSTTGDSYEQYF.

The chain recombines TRBV5-4 with TRBJ2-5; a possible D gene is TRBD2 (5 bases). The CDR3 loop spans 15 amino acids. With 0 bases removed from V and 1 base from J, the gap between germline ends came to 10 bases. From germline, CDR1 is SGHNT and CDR2 YYREEE (reference sequence). CDR3 sequence reads: CASSLGTGSQETQYF. CDR3 bases: TGTGCCAGCAGCTTGGGGACGGGGAGCCAAGAGACCCAGTACTTC. Looking up the rest from reference TRBV5-4 and TRBJ2-5 gives the full variable domain: ETGVTQSPTHLIKTRGQQVTLRCSSQSGHNTVSWYQQALGQGPQFIFQYYREEENGRGNFPPRFSGLQFPNYSSELNVNALELDDSALYLCASSLGTGSQETQYFGPGTRLLVL.